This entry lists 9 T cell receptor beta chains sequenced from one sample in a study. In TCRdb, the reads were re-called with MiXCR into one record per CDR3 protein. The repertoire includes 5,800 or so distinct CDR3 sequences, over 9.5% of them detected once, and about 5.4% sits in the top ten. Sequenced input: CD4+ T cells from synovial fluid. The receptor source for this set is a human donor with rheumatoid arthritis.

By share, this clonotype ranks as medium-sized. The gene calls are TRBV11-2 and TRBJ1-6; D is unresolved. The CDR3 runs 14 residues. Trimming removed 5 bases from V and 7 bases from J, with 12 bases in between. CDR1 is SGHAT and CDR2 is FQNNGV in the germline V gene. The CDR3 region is CASSLHWPNSPLHF. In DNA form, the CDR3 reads TGTGCCAGCAGCCTCCATTGGCCAAATTCACCCCTCCACTTT. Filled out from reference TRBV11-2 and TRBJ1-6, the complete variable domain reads EAGVAQSPRYKIIEKRQSVAFWCNPISGHATLYWYQQILGQGPKLLIQFQNNGVVDDSQLPKDRFSAERLKGVDSTLKIQPAKLEDSAVYLCASSLHWPNSPLHFGNGTRLTVT.

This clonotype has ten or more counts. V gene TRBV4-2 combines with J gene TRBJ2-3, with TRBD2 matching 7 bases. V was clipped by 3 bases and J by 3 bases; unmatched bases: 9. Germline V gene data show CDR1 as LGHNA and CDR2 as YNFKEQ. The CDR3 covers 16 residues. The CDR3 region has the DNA TGTGCCAGCAGCCAGGGGGAGGGAGTAGGGACAGATACGCAGTATTTT. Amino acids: CASSQGEGVGTDTQYF.

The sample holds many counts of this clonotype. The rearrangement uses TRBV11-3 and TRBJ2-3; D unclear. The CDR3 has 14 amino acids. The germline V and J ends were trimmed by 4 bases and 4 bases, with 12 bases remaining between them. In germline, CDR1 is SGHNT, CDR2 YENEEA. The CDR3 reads CASSSLGFADTQYF. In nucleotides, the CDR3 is TGTGCCAGCAGCTCCCTGGGGTTCGCAGATACGCAGTATTTT.

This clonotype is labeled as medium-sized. Here the CDR3 DNA reads TGTGCCAGCTCGGCGACAGGCTCAGAAGATACGCAGTATTTT. This sequence encodes CASSATGSEDTQYF. This rearrangement joins TRBV18 to TRBJ2-3, with D possibly being TRBD1 (6 bases). The CDR3 loop spans 14 amino acids. V gave up 6 bases and J gave up 5 bases, with 15 bases separating them. CDR1 is KGHSH and CDR2 is LQKENI in the germline V gene.

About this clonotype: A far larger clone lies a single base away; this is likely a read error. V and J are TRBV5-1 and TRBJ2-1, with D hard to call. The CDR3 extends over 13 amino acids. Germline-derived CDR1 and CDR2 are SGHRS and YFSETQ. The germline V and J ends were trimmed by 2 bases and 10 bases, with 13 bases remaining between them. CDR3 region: CASSFDEIYEQFF. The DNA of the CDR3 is TGCGCCAGCAGCTTTGACGAAATCTACGAGCAGTTCTTC.

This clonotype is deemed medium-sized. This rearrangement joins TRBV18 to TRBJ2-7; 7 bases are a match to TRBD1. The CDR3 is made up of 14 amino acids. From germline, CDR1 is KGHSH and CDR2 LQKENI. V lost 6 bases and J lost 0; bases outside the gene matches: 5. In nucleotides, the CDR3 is TGTGCCAGCTCCCTAGGACAGGCCTCCTACGAGCAGTACTTC. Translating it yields CASSLGQASYEQYF.

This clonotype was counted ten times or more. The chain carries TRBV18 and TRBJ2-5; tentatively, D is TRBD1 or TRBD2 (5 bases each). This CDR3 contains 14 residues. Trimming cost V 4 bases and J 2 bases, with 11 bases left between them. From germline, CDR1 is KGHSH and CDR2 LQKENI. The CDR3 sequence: CASSLGTDQETQYF. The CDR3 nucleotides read TGTGCCAGCTCACTCGGGACGGATCAAGAGACCCAGTACTTC.

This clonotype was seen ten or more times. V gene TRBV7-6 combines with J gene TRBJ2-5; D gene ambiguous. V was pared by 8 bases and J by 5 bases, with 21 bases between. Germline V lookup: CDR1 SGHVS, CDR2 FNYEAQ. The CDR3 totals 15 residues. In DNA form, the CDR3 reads TGTGCCAGCTGTCCAGTCCCAGCAGTGGGGGAGACCCAGTACTTC. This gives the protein CASCPVPAVGETQYF.

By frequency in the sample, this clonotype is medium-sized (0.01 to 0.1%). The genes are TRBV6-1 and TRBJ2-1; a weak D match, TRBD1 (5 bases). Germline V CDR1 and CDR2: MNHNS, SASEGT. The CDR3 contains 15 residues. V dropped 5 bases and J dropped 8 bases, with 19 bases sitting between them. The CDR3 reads CASSLPQGLYDEQFF. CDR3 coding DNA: TGTGCCAGCAGTCTCCCCCAGGGTTTGTACGATGAGCAGTTCTTC.